The 25 T cell receptor beta chains below were found in one sample sequenced in a study of liver allograft versus peripheral blood T cells. Study background: Transplanted-liver and recipient peripheral blood T cell receptor repertoires were compared.

TCRdb redid the calling of the reads with MiXCR, one entry per CDR3 protein. The table records thousands of distinct CDR3 sequences, about 15% of them present only once. These receptors were taken from a human patient who had a liver transplant. Part of the T cell pool may stem from the graft donor.

The table lists this clonotype with a few counts. This chain uses TRBV5-5 with TRBJ2-2; D gene uncertain. This CDR3 is built from 14 residues. Germline CDR1 reads SGHKS; CDR2 reads YYEKEE (reference sequence). V was cut by 0 bases and J by 1 base, with 4 bases left in between. CDR3 region: CASSLEENTGELFF. CDR3 coding DNA: TGTGCCAGCAGCTTGGAAGAGAACACCGGGGAGCTGTTTTTT.

This rearrangement joins TRBV2 to TRBJ1-1; D is uncertain. The V end lost 7 bases, the J end lost 5 bases, and 8 bases lay between the germline ends. This CDR3 region has 11 residues. The germline CDR1 and CDR2 sequences are SNHLY and FYNNEI. CDR3 amino acids: CASNYGTEAFF. The CDR3 DNA reads as TGTGCCAGCAATTATGGGACTGAAGCTTTCTTT.

Within the sample, this clonotype is large. The J gene is TRBJ1-6, the V gene TRBV29-1, with D hard to call. V was cut by 6 bases and J by 7 bases, with 13 bases left in between. The length of the CDR3 is 13 residues. CDR1 is SQVTM and CDR2 is ANQGSEA in the germline V gene. CDR3 protein: CSVAYDGNSPLHF. The CDR3 nucleotides are TGCAGCGTCGCATATGACGGGAATTCACCCCTCCACTTT.

Relative to its sample, this clonotype is medium-sized. This chain connects TRBV7-2 to TRBJ1-5; no firm D call. Germline V gives CDR1 SGHTA, CDR2 FQGNSA. V was trimmed by 1 base and J by 3 bases, leaving 10 bases between them. This CDR3 is built from 15 residues. CDR3 region: CASSLGSGFNQPQHF. CDR3 bases: TGTGCCAGCAGCTTAGGTTCGGGTTTCAATCAGCCCCAGCATTTT.

By proportion, this clonotype is medium-sized. V usage is TRBV6-1 and J usage is TRBJ2-7; D possibly uses TRBD1 or TRBD2 (6 bases each). The germline CDR1 and CDR2 sequences are MNHNS and SASEGT. CDR3 length: 15 amino acids. V was cut by 6 bases and J by 3 bases, with 18 bases left in between. CDR3 sequence reads: CASRGAGHDVYEQYF. CDR3 DNA: TGTGCCAGCAGGGGGGCGGGACACGACGTCTACGAGCAGTACTTC.

About this clonotype itself: Here the CDR3 omits its conserved ending phenylalanine or tryptophan, so a read error is the likely source. The chain uses TRBV19 and TRBJ1-1, with 8 nucleotides matching TRBD1. The CDR3 runs to 18 residues. From germline, CDR1 is LNHDA and CDR2 SQIVND (reference sequence). V shed 5 bases, J shed 0 bases, and the junction held 14 bases outside the gene matches. CDR3 DNA sequence: TGTGCCAGTAGTCTCCGGGGGACAGGCGTCGGGTTGAACACTGAAGCTTTCTCT. It translates to CASSLRGTGVGLNTEAFS.

The chain joins TRBV9 to TRBJ1-1; D may be TRBD1 (6 bases). The V end was cut by 2 bases, the J end by 0 bases, with 11 bases between. Germline V gene data show CDR1 as SGDLS and CDR2 as YYNGEE. The CDR3 length is 15 residues. This chain's CDR3 is CASSVLTGMNTEAFF. In DNA, the CDR3 is TGTGCCAGCAGCGTCCTAACAGGGATGAACACTGAAGCTTTCTTT.

This clonotype showed up many times. The genes are TRBV19 and TRBJ2-5, with D tentatively TRBD1 (6 bases). Between the trimmed V and J ends, which lost 3 bases and 1 base, there was a span of 18 bases. The CDR3 has 17 residues. The germline V gene encodes CDR1 LNHDA and CDR2 SQIVND (reference sequence). CDR3 amino acids: CASSMRFGGRAQETQYF. The CDR3 DNA is TGTGCCAGTAGTATGAGGTTTGGGGGCAGGGCCCAAGAGACCCAGTACTTC.

This clonotype ranks as medium-sized. V usage is TRBV28 and J usage is TRBJ2-3; TRBD2 agrees at 12 bases. CDR1 is MDHEN, CDR2 SYDVKM, per germline. This CDR3 spans 15 amino acids. J gave up 4 bases and V 4 bases, and 3 bases lay outside the gene matches. The CDR3 region is CASSSLAGGPDTQYF. DNA for the CDR3: TGTGCCAGCAGTTCTCTAGCGGGAGGGCCAGATACGCAGTATTTT.

The J gene is TRBJ2-6, the V gene TRBV2; D is unresolved. Germline assignment: CDR1 SNHLY and CDR2 FYNNEI. Trimming cost V 6 bases and J 4 bases, with 10 bases left between them. The CDR3 covers 14 residues. CDR3 bases: TGTGCCAGCAGCGGACCTGTAGGGGCCAACGTCCTGACTTTC. Encoded protein: CASSGPVGANVLTF.

This clonotype came up a few times. The chain combines TRBV20-1 with TRBJ2-7; D assignment may be TRBD1 or TRBD2 (5 bases each). With 3 bases removed from V and 2 bases from J, the gap between germline ends came to 11 bases. There are 13 residues in the CDR3. CDR1 and CDR2 from the germline V gene are DFQATT and SNEGSKA (reference sequence). For the CDR3, the DNA is TGCAGTGCTAGGGGGCGGGCCACCTACGAGCAGTACTTC. This codes for CSARGRATYEQYF.

This clonotype was picked up a small number of times. This CDR3 reads CSAALIGNYSPLHF. CDR3 coding DNA: TGCAGTGCTGCCCTGATAGGGAATTATTCACCCCTCCACTTT. This sequence joins TRBV20-1 and TRBJ1-6; D remains unclear. This CDR3 contains 14 residues. Trimming removed 5 bases from V and 8 bases from J, with 16 bases in between. CDR1 and CDR2 (germline): DFQATT, SNEGSKA (reference sequence).

This clonotype is medium-sized by share. The gene calls are TRBV28 and TRBJ1-5; a possible D gene is TRBD1 (6 bases). V was cut by 3 bases and J by 2 bases, with 14 bases left in between. The CDR3 loop spans 16 amino acids. The germline CDR1 and CDR2 sequences are MDHEN and SYDVKM. The CDR3 bases are TGTGCCAGCAGTTTGGCGGGGGGCGAGGGCAATCAGCCCCAGCATTTT. Translation: CASSLAGGEGNQPQHF.

In this sample, this clonotype is medium-sized (0.01 to 0.1%). The chain combines TRBV20-1 with TRBJ1-2; 7 nucleotides match TRBD1. The V gene's germline CDR1 is DFQATT and CDR2 SNEGSKA (reference sequence). The V gene end was trimmed by 1 base and the J gene end by 6 bases; junction bases not matched to a gene: 5. The CDR3 extends over 13 amino acids. CDR3 DNA sequence: TGCAGTGCTAGAGGGGACAGAGTGAATGGCTACACCTTC. Translated, it gives CSARGDRVNGYTF.

This chain's CDR3 is CASSFVRDGRLLGANVLTF. The CDR3 nucleotides read TGTGCCAGCAGTTTCGTCCGGGACGGTCGCCTACTGGGGGCCAACGTCCTGACTTTC. The chain combines TRBV12-3 or TRBV12-4 with TRBJ2-6; D may match TRBD1 or TRBD2 (5 bases each). V shed 3 bases and J shed 4 bases, with 22 bases lying between them. CDR3 length: 19 amino acids.

This clonotype came up a few times. This rearrangement joins TRBV12-3 or TRBV12-4 to TRBJ1-4, with unresolved D. The CDR3 is 15 amino acids. Trimming removed 1 base from V and 0 bases from J, with 6 bases in between. CDR3 bases: TGTGCCAGCAGTTTAGGACGTACAACTAATGAAAAACTGTTTTTT. This translates into CASSLGRTTNEKLFF.

This clonotype is medium-sized. This chain connects TRBV5-4 to TRBJ2-1; TRBD2 agrees at 14 bases. V dropped 3 bases and J dropped 7; count of bases not matched to a gene: 12. The CDR3 extends over 18 amino acids. Germline CDR1 and CDR2: SGHNT and YYREEE (reference sequence). CDR3 sequence reads: CASSSTTGLAGGWNEQFF. The DNA of the CDR3 is TGTGCCAGCAGCTCGACCACCGGACTAGCGGGAGGATGGAATGAGCAGTTCTTC. Using reference TRBV5-4 and TRBJ2-1 for the parts outside the CDR3, the full variable domain is ETGVTQSPTHLIKTRGQQVTLRCSSQSGHNTVSWYQQALGQGPQFIFQYYREEENGRGNFPPRFSGLQFPNYSSELNVNALELDDSALYLCASSSTTGLAGGWNEQFFGPGTRLTVL.

In this sample, this clonotype turned up many times. The chain employs TRBV28 and TRBJ2-7, with D possibly TRBD1 on 6 matching bases. V was trimmed by 6 bases and J by 2 bases, leaving 17 bases between them. CDR1 and CDR2 (germline): MDHEN, SYDVKM. The CDR3 loop spans 15 amino acids. CDR3 region: CASSKQGIRAYEQYF. CDR3 DNA: TGTGCCAGCAGCAAACAGGGAATCCGAGCCTACGAGCAGTACTTC.

This clonotype is labeled as medium-sized. The V and J genes are TRBV18 and TRBJ1-5, with no clear D. The CDR3 totals 12 residues. Trimming took 3 bases from V and 9 from J, leaving 9 bases between them. The V gene's germline CDR1 is KGHSH and CDR2 LQKENI. The CDR3 bases are TGTGCCAGCTCACCGGACGGACGGCCCCAGCATTTT. It yields the protein CASSPDGRPQHF.

Concerning this clonotype itself: A read error may explain this, as a much larger clone is one base away. V is TRBV10-3 and J is TRBJ2-7; D might be TRBD1 (5 bases). This CDR3 has 13 residues. Germline-derived CDR1 and CDR2 are ENHRY and SYGVKD. In nucleotides, the CDR3 is TGTGACATCAAATCAGGGAATTTAGAAGAGCAGTACTTC. Encoded protein: CDIKSGNLEEQYF.

In this sample, this clonotype turned up many times. The J gene is TRBJ2-7, the V gene TRBV20-1; unclear D gene. Germline-derived CDR1 and CDR2 are DFQATT and SNEGSKA (reference sequence). V lost 8 bases and J lost 0, with 14 bases in between. The CDR3 consists of 13 residues. CDR3 DNA: TGCAGTACCTCTCGTCCGAGCTCCTACGAGCAGTACTTC. Translating gives CSTSRPSSYEQYF.

This clonotype is labeled as medium-sized. J is TRBJ2-7 and V is TRBV10-3; 8 nucleotides line up with TRBD1. Germline values: CDR1 ENHRY, CDR2 SYGVKD. With 4 bases clipped from V and 3 bases from J, the junction kept 8 bases outside the gene matches. CDR3 length: 15 residues. Here the CDR3 reads CAISAPGQDLYEQYF. The CDR3 DNA is TGTGCCATCAGTGCCCCGGGACAGGACCTCTACGAGCAGTACTTC.

A word on this clonotype: This may be a read error, as it is one base from a much larger clone. The V gene is TRBV27, the J gene TRBJ2-5; D is unresolved. V was shortened by 1 base and J by 2 bases, with 8 bases between the two germline ends. This CDR3 region has 14 residues. Germline CDR1 MNHEY, CDR2 SMNVEV (reference sequence). Written as DNA, the CDR3 is TGTGCCAGCAGTTTATTGGCGGCGCAAGAGACCCAGTACTTC. This encodes CASSLLAAQETQYF.

This chain connects TRBV4-1 to TRBJ1-4; the match to TRBD1 covers 12 bases. CDR1 and CDR2 from the germline V gene are MGHRA and YSYEKL. This CDR3 has 16 amino acids. V dropped 0 bases and J dropped 10; count of bases not matched to a gene: 6. As DNA, the CDR3 is TGCGCCAGCAGCCAAGATAGGGACAGGGGGCTTGGAAAACTGTTTTTT. Its protein product is CASSQDRDRGLGKLFF.

This clonotype is judged medium-sized. This sequence joins TRBV6-5 and TRBJ1-5; no clear D gene. Germline CDR1 reads MNHEY; CDR2 reads SVGAGI. The CDR3 totals 12 residues. Trimming took 4 bases from V and 4 from J, leaving 5 bases between them. CDR3 residues: CASSSRNQPQHF. Written as DNA, the CDR3 is TGTGCCAGCAGTTCACGGAATCAGCCCCAGCATTTT.